These 22 T cell receptor beta chains came from one sample sequenced in a study of control samples from healthy donors and cancer patients. Libraries were prepared by immunoSEQ multiplex PCR; TCRdb keeps only in-frame clonotypes and omits some of them. Among some 130,000 clones listed, roughly 89% were seen once. Sequenced: PBMCs. These receptor sequences come from a man aged 45-65 years with head and neck cancer.

V usage is TRBV9 and J usage is TRBJ2-2, with D tentatively TRBD1 (6 bases). This CDR3 contains 15 residues. With 5 bases removed from V and 4 bases from J, the gap between germline ends came to 15 bases. The germline gives CDR1 SGDLS, CDR2 YYNGEE. Here the CDR3 DNA reads TGTGCCAGCAGGGCGGTGGGGGCGCCCACCGGGGAGCTGTTTTTT. Its protein product is CASRAVGAPTGELFF.

The J gene is TRBJ1-6, the V gene TRBV27; unclear D gene. The CDR3 extends over 14 amino acids. V was clipped by 5 bases and J by 9 bases, with 14 bases between them. The germline V gene encodes CDR1 MNHEY and CDR2 SMNVEV (reference sequence). DNA of the CDR3: TGTGCCAGCAGTCCCCAAAATATCCGTTCACCCCTCCACTTT. Protein: CASSPQNIRSPLHF.

This sequence joins TRBV11-2 and TRBJ2-3; D not resolved. V was trimmed by 2 bases and J by 1 base, leaving 7 bases between them. CDR1 is SGHAT and CDR2 is FQNNGV in the germline V gene. The CDR3 sequence is 14 residues long. The CDR3: CASSLYLGTDTQYF. DNA of the CDR3: TGTGCCAGCAGCTTATATCTGGGCACAGATACGCAGTATTTT. Together with reference TRBV11-2 and TRBJ2-3, the CDR3 gives the full variable domain: EAGVAQSPRYKIIEKRQSVAFWCNPISGHATLYWYQQILGQGPKLLIQFQNNGVVDDSQLPKDRFSAERLKGVDSTLKIQPAKLEDSAVYLCASSLYLGTDTQYFGPGTRLTVL.

This clone was observed once. The chain uses TRBV4-2 and TRBJ2-5; D may be TRBD2 (5 bases). The V gene lost 0 bases and the J gene lost 4 bases, with 6 bases spanning the gap. The CDR3 spans 13 residues. Germline CDR1 LGHNA, CDR2 YNFKEQ. The CDR3, as DNA: TGTGCCAGCAGCCAAGAAGGAGGAGAGACCCAGTACTTC. It is translated as CASSQEGGETQYF.

The rearrangement joins TRBV27 to TRBJ1-1; D is undetermined. Germline V lookup: CDR1 MNHEY, CDR2 SMNVEV (reference sequence). The CDR3 covers 11 residues. V lost 4 bases, J lost 6 bases, and 6 bases lay in between. This chain's CDR3 is CASSSIAEAFF. For the CDR3, the DNA is TGTGCCAGCAGTTCAATAGCTGAAGCTTTCTTT.

CDR3 in DNA: TGTGCCAGCAGTTACAACAGGGTCTACGAGCAGTACTTC. It codes for CASSYNRVYEQYF. This sequence joins TRBV6-5 and TRBJ2-7; D might be TRBD1 (6 bases). The CDR3 contains 13 residues. V shed 2 bases and J shed 3 bases, with 8 bases lying between them. Germline CDR1 MNHEY, CDR2 SVGAGI.

V and J are TRBV6-5 and TRBJ2-5, with D uncertain. From germline, CDR1 is MNHEY and CDR2 SVGAGI. V was shortened by 0 bases and J by 7 bases, with 6 bases between the two germline ends. The CDR3 has 12 residues. CDR3 protein: CASSYSRGTQYF. The CDR3 DNA sequence: TGTGCCAGCAGTTACTCGAGAGGGACCCAGTACTTC.

There are a few counts of this clone. CDR3 loop: CASSPDGMNYGYTF. The CDR3 bases are TGTGCCAGCAGTCCGGACGGGATGAACTATGGCTACACCTTC. The chain links TRBV27 to TRBJ1-2; unclear D gene. Trimming shortened V by 5 bases and J by 2 bases, and 12 bases separated the two germline ends. Germline CDR1 MNHEY, CDR2 SMNVEV (reference sequence). The CDR3 covers 14 residues.

The chain recombines TRBV24-1 with TRBJ1-2; the D is unclear. Germline V CDR1 and CDR2: KGHDR, SFDVKD. The V gene lost 6 bases and the J gene lost 3 bases, with 7 bases spanning the gap. This CDR3 is 12 amino acids long. The CDR3 DNA is TGTGCCACCAGTTTAAACGACTATGGCTACACCTTC. Amino acid sequence: CATSLNDYGYTF.

This clone was counted between two and nine times. The chain recombines TRBV7-6 with TRBJ1-1, with 11 bases aligning to TRBD1. The germline CDR1 and CDR2 sequences are SGHVS and FNYEAQ. This CDR3 comprises 16 residues. Unmatched junction bases numbered 3, after V lost 2 bases and J lost 1 base. CDR3 amino acids: CASSLTGQGGNTEAFF. CDR3 nucleotide sequence: TGTGCCAGCAGCTTAACGGGACAGGGGGGGAACACTGAAGCTTTCTTT.

J is TRBJ2-3 and V is TRBV12-5; TRBD2 is a possible D gene (5 bases). This CDR3 is 17 amino acids long. Per the germline V gene, CDR1 is LGHNT and CDR2 is FRNRAP. V lost 6 bases and J lost 1, with 20 bases in between. Written as DNA, the CDR3 is TGTGCTAGTGGCCAATCCGGGGTTTCAAGTCGCACAGATACGCAGTATTTT. It specifies CASGQSGVSSRTDTQYF.

V and J are TRBV27 and TRBJ2-7, with 10 bases aligning to TRBD1. The CDR3 totals 14 residues. CDR1 MNHEY and CDR2 SMNVEV come from the germline V gene (reference sequence). V gave up 5 bases and J gave up 4 bases; unmatched junction bases: 5. CDR3 sequence (DNA): TGTGCCAGCAGTCCGGGACAGGGGCTATACGAGCAGTACTTC. Translated: CASSPGQGLYEQYF.

The V and J genes are TRBV5-1 and TRBJ2-1; D remains ambiguous. CDR1 is SGHRS and CDR2 is YFSETQ in the germline V gene. V was pared by 2 bases and J by 8 bases, with 5 bases between. CDR3 length: 11 amino acids. CDR3 sequence: CASSFLYEQFF. For the CDR3, the DNA is TGCGCCAGCAGCTTTCTTTATGAGCAGTTCTTC.

The chain uses TRBV13 and TRBJ2-1, with 7 bases lining up with TRBD1. J gave up 2 bases and V 4 bases, and 11 bases lay outside the gene matches. From germline, CDR1 is PRHDT and CDR2 FYEKMQ (reference sequence). This CDR3 has 17 amino acids. The CDR3 region is CASSSGTVQSTYNEQFF. The CDR3 bases are TGTGCCAGCAGCTCCGGGACAGTTCAATCTACCTACAATGAGCAGTTCTTC. Together with reference TRBV13 and TRBJ2-1, the CDR3 gives the full variable domain: AAGVIQSPRHLIKEKRETATLKCYPIPRHDTVYWYQQGPGQDPQFLISFYEKMQSDKGSIPDRFSAQQFSDYHSELNMSSLELGDSALYFCASSSGTVQSTYNEQFFGPGTRLTVL.

The chain joins TRBV6-6 to TRBJ1-3; no reliable D call. CDR3 length: 14 residues. Per germline, CDR1 MNHNY and CDR2 SVGAGI (reference sequence). V shed 7 bases and J shed 2 bases, with 12 bases lying between them. CDR3: CASIRRATGNTIYF. Here the CDR3 DNA reads TGTGCCAGCATTAGGAGGGCTACTGGAAACACCATATATTTT.

This rearrangement joins TRBV18 to TRBJ2-3; 8 nucleotides agree with TRBD1. The CDR3 contains 15 residues. The J segment lost 0 bases and the V segment lost 3 bases, leaving 2 bases of the junction unmatched. Germline V gene lookup returns CDR1 KGHSH and CDR2 LQKENI. CDR3 sequence reads: CASSPWTGSTDTQYF. Here the CDR3 DNA reads TGTGCCAGCTCACCGTGGACAGGGAGCACAGATACGCAGTATTTT.

The chain recombines TRBV5-1 with TRBJ1-1; no firm D call. Germline V gene data show CDR1 as SGHRS and CDR2 as YFSETQ. V was shortened by 2 bases and J by 4 bases, with 12 bases between the two germline ends. This CDR3 has 14 amino acids. CDR3 DNA: TGCGCCAGCAGCTTATCTCAGACCCCCACTGAAGCTTTCTTT. It yields the protein CASSLSQTPTEAFF.

The rearrangement uses TRBV6-5 and TRBJ1-1; 7 bases are a match to TRBD1. V shed 6 bases and J 4 bases; nucleotides not matched to a gene: 8. Germline V CDR1 and CDR2: MNHEY, SVGAGI. The CDR3 extends over 14 amino acids. DNA of the CDR3: TGTGCCAGCAGCCTAGGGGCAGGGGGCACTGAAGCTTTCTTT. Translation gives CASSLGAGGTEAFF.

This sequence joins TRBV11-3 and TRBJ2-7; 10 positions agree with TRBD2. From germline, CDR1 is SGHNT and CDR2 YENEEA. Trimming cost V 6 bases and J 1 base; bases outside gene matches: 3. This CDR3 has 14 amino acids. The CDR3 loop reads CASREREGSYEQYF. The CDR3 DNA follows: TGTGCCAGCAGAGAGCGGGAGGGTTCCTACGAGCAGTACTTC. The full variable domain, with the rest looked up from reference TRBV11-3 and TRBJ2-7, is EAGVVQSPRYKIIEKKQPVAFWCNPISGHNTLYWYLQNLGQGPELLIRYENEEAVDDSQLPKDRFSAERLKGVDSTLKIQPAELGDSAVYLCASREREGSYEQYFGPGTRLTVT.

The J gene is TRBJ1-5, the V gene TRBV20-1; D not resolved. There are 11 residues in the CDR3. Germline assignment: CDR1 DFQATT and CDR2 SNEGSKA (reference sequence). V was shortened by 6 bases and J by 5 bases, with 8 bases between the two germline ends. The CDR3 loop reads CSASADQPQHF. DNA for the CDR3: TGCAGTGCATCGGCTGATCAGCCCCAGCATTTT.

The chain links TRBV6-5 to TRBJ1-1; D might be TRBD1 (5 bases). V was trimmed by 2 bases and J by 2 bases, leaving 6 bases between them. Per germline, CDR1 MNHEY and CDR2 SVGAGI. This CDR3 spans 13 amino acids. The CDR3: CASSYRGNTEAFF. For the CDR3, the DNA is TGTGCCAGCAGTTACAGGGGTAACACTGAAGCTTTCTTT.

This clone showed up just once. The chain has TRBV4-1 and TRBJ1-1; no clear D. This CDR3 has 15 amino acids. CDR1 and CDR2 from the germline V gene are MGHRA and YSYEKL. V shed 3 bases and J shed 5 bases, with 16 bases lying between them. In DNA form, the CDR3 reads TGCGCCAGCAGCCATCTTCTGGAGGGAAAGACTGAAGCTTTCTTT. It codes for CASSHLLEGKTEAFF.